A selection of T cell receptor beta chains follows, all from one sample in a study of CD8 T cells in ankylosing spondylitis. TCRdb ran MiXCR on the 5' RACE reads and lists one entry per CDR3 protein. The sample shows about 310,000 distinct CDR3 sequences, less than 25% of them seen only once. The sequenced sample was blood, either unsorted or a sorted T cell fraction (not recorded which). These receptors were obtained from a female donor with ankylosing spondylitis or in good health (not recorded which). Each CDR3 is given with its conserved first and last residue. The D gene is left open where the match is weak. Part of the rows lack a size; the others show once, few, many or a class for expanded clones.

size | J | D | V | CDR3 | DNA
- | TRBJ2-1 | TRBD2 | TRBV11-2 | CASSLRGLAGPTPRGNEQFF | TGTGCCAGCAGCTTAAGGGGACTAGCGGGTCCGACGCCCCGGGGCAATGAGCAGTTCTTC
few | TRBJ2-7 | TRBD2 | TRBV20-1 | CSASSAGGPQYEQYF | TGCAGTGCTAGCTCCGCGGGAGGGCCGCAATACGAGCAGTACTTC
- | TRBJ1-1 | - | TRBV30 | CAWSYSGNTEAFF | TGTGCCTGGAGTTATTCAGGGAACACTGAAGCTTTCTTT
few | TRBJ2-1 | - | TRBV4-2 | CASSLRTLSLLNEQFF | TGTGCCAGCAGCCTTCGCACTCTCTCGCTCCTCAATGAGCAGTTCTTC
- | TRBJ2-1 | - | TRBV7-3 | CASSQDLSYNEQFF | TGTGCCAGCAGCCAGGACCTTTCCTACAATGAGCAGTTCTTC
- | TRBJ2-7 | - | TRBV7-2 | CASSSTVWPRDEQYF | TGTGCCAGCAGCAGTACAGTCTGGCCCCGGGACGAGCAGTACTTC
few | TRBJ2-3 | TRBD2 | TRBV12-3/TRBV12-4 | CASSSLSGRTADTQYF | TGTGCCAGCAGTTCCCTCTCCGGGAGGACCGCAGATACGCAGTATTTT
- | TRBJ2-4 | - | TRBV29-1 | CSVEGSLAKNIQYF | TGCAGCGTTGAGGGATCCTTAGCCAAAAACATTCAGTACTTC
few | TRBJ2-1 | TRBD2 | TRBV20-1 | CSAISGSANNEQFF | TGCAGTGCTATAAGCGGGAGCGCTAACAATGAGCAGTTCTTC
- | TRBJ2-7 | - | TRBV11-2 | CASRKIRGPEQYF | TGTGCCAGCAGAAAAATCCGGGGGCCCGAGCAGTACTTC
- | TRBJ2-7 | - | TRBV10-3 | CAIGRLADYEQYF | TGTGCCATCGGGCGCCTGGCCGACTACGAGCAGTACTTC
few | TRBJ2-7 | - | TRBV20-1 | CSARDGGGPTYEQYF | TGCAGTGCTAGAGATGGGGGCGGACCCACCTACGAGCAGTACTTC
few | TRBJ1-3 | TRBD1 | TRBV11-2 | CASSFRDRTFGTFSGNTIYF | TGTGCCAGCAGCTTCAGGGACAGGACCTTCGGGACCTTCTCTGGAAACACCATATATTTT
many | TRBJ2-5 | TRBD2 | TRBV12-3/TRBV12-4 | CASSLGTSGLQETQYF | TGTGCCAGCAGTTTGGGGACTAGCGGCCTCCAAGAGACCCAGTACTTC
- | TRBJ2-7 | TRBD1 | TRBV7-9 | CASSSSKDRGREQYF | TGTGCCAGCAGCTCCTCGAAGGACAGGGGGCGCGAGCAGTACTTC
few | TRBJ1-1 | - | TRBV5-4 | CASSTGQNTEAFF | TGTGCCAGCAGCACGGGACAGAACACTGAAGCTTTCTTT
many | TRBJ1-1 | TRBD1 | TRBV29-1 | CSVGTGTGGTEAFF | TGCAGCGTGGGGACCGGGACAGGGGGAACTGAAGCTTTCTTT
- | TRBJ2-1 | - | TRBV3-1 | CASSPLGLTYNEQFF | TGTGCCAGCAGCCCTCTGGGACTGACCTACAATGAGCAGTTCTTC
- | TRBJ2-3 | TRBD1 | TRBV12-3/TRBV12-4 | CASRPGGGQGTDTQYF | TGTGCCAGCAGGCCAGGGGGCGGACAGGGGACAGATACGCAGTATTTT
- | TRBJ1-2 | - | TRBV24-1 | CATSDHTIPYGYTF | TGTGCCACCAGTGATCACACCATTCCTTATGGCTACACCTTC
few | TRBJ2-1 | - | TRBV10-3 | CATRKVVNTHEQFF | TGTGCCACAAGGAAGGTTGTAAACACCCATGAGCAGTTCTTC
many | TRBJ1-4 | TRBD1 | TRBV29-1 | CSASGTVNEKLFF | TGCAGCGCCTCCGGGACAGTTAATGAAAAACTGTTTTTT
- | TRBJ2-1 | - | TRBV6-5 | CASSPFGNEQFF | TGTGCCAGCAGCCCCTTTGGCAATGAGCAGTTCTTC
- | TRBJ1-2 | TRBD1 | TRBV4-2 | CASSLNRGSYGYTF | TGTGCCAGCAGCCTCAACAGGGGGAGCTATGGCTACACCTTC
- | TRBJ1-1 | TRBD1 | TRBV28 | CASGTGLMNTEAFF | TGTGCCAGCGGGACAGGCCTTATGAACACTGAAGCTTTCTTT
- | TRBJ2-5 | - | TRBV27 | CASSFSGVDIGGLQETQYF | TGTGCCAGCAGTTTCTCGGGGGTTGATATTGGGGGACTGCAAGAGACCCAGTACTTC
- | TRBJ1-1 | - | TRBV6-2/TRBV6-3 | CASSYGPLRGIVEAFF | TGTGCCAGCAGTTATGGGCCCCTGAGGGGGATCGTTGAAGCTTTCTTT
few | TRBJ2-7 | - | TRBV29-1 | CSALLNTYEQYF | TGCAGCGCCCTCCTAAATACCTACGAGCAGTACTTC
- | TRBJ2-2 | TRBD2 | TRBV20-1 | CSARKSGRAGELFF | TGCAGTGCTAGGAAAAGCGGGAGGGCCGGGGAGCTGTTTTTT
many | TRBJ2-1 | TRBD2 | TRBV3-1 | CASSQSGGPYNEQFF | TGTGCCAGCAGCCAGTCGGGAGGTCCTTACAATGAGCAGTTCTTC
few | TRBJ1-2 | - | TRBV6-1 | CASISSLANYGYTF | TGTGCCAGCATCTCAAGTCTAGCTAACTATGGCTACACCTTC
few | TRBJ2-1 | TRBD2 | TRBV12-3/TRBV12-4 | CASRDRLAGVVNEQFF | TGTGCCAGCAGAGACCGACTAGCGGGAGTTGTAAATGAGCAGTTCTTC
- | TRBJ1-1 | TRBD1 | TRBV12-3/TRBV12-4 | CASKDRADTEAFF | TGTGCCAGCAAGGACAGGGCGGACACTGAAGCTTTCTTT
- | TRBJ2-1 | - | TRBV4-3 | CASSPLTRHNEQFF | TGCGCCAGCAGCCCCCTTACTAGACACAATGAGCAGTTCTTC
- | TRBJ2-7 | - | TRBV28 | CASSEIETGSPYKQYF | TGTGCCAGCAGTGAAATCGAGACGGGGAGTCCCTACAAGCAGTACTTC
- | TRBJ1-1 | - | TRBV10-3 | CAITTDQGGVNTEAFF | TGTGCCATCACTACCGACCAGGGTGGGGTGAACACTGAAGCTTTCTTT
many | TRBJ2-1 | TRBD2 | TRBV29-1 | CSVDGLAGDNEQFF | TGCAGCGTTGACGGACTAGCGGGAGACAATGAGCAGTTCTTC
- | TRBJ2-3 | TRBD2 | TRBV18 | CASSPRPSGIYTDTQYF | TGTGCCAGCTCACCACGGCCTAGCGGGATTTACACAGATACGCAGTATTTT
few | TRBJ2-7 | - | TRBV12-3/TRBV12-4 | CASSFGAEQYF | TGTGCCAGCAGTTTCGGGGCCGAGCAGTACTTC
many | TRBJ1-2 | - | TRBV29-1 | CSVEDARGAGRGYTF | TGCAGCGTTGAAGATGCTCGGGGCGCGGGGAGGGGCTACACCTTC
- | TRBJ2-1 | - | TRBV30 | CAWTQGSEQFF | TGTGCCTGGACCCAGGGGAGTGAGCAGTTCTTC
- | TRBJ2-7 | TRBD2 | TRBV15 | CATSRDPLAGASEQYF | TGTGCCACCAGCAGAGATCCGCTAGCGGGAGCTTCCGAGCAGTACTTC
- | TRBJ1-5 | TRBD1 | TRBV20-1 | CSASRDRGIEAQHF | TGCAGTGCTAGCCGGGACAGGGGAATCGAGGCCCAGCATTTT
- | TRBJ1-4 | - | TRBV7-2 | CASSSSPTEGEKLFF | TGTGCCAGCAGCTCAAGCCCGACTGAGGGGGAAAAACTGTTTTTT
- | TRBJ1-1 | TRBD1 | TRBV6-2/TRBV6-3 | CASRNRGRTEAFF | TGTGCCAGCAGGAACAGGGGGCGGACTGAAGCTTTCTTT
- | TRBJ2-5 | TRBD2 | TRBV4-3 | CASSQVKTSSGTQYF | TGCGCCAGCAGCCAAGTTAAGACTAGCTCGGGGACCCAGTACTTC
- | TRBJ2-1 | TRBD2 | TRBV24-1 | CATSELAGNEQFF | TGTGCCACCAGTGAACTAGCGGGCAATGAGCAGTTCTTC
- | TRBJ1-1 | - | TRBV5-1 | CASSLPAIGGTEAFF | TGCGCCAGCAGCTTGCCGGCGATTGGCGGCACTGAAGCTTTCTTT
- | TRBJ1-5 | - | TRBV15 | CATAGGRSNQPQHF | TGTGCCACCGCGGGCGGACGGAGCAATCAGCCCCAGCATTTT
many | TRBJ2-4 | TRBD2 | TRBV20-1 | CSARDQMGLAVAKNIQYF | TGCAGTGCTAGAGATCAAATGGGACTAGCGGTAGCCAAAAACATTCAGTACTTC
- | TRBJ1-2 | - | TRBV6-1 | CASSEGGIPYGYTF | TGTGCCAGCAGTGAAGGGGGGATTCCCTATGGCTACACCTTC
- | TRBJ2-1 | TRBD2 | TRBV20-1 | CSASPGLAGFNEQFF | TGCAGTGCTAGTCCGGGACTAGCGGGCTTCAATGAGCAGTTCTTC
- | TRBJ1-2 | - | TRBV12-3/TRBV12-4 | CASSLDPTYGYTF | TGTGCCAGCAGTTTAGACCCCACCTATGGCTACACCTTC
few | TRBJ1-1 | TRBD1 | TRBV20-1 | CSARPVITGGNTEAFF | TGCAGTGCTAGACCGGTAATAACAGGGGGGAACACTGAAGCTTTCTTT